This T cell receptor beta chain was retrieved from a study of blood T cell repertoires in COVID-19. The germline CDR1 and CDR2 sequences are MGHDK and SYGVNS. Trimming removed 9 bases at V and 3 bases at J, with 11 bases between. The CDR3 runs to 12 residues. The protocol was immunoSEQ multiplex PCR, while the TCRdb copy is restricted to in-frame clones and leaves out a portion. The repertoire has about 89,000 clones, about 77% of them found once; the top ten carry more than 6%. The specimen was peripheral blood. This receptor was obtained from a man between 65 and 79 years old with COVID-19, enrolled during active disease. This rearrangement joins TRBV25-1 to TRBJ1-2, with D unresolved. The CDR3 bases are TGTGCCAGGCCCGGGAGGTACTATGGCTACACCTTC. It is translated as CARPGRYYGYTF.